The clone carrying this T cell receptor beta chain was counted many times. This entry is derived from a study of Graves' ophthalmopathy and Graves' hyperthyroidism. The TCR beta CDR3 regions underwent amplification from RNA transcripts. Scientists carried out first-round RT-PCR using HTBI primers and then a second-round multiplex PCR. TCRdb reprocessed the multiplex PCR reads via MiXCR and lists one record per CDR3 protein. The sample consists of about 380,000 distinct CDR3 sequences, over 15% of them appearing once. CDR3 length: 13 amino acids. Trimming took 8 bases from V and 7 from J, leaving 15 bases between them. Per the germline V gene, CDR1 is MNHEY and CDR2 is SVGAGI.

Sequencing was performed on peripheral blood. The TCR originated in a young woman with stable Graves' hyperthyroidism. This sequence joins TRBV6-5 and TRBJ1-5, with D possibly being TRBD1 (5 bases). The CDR3 coding sequence is TGTGCCAGCGTTATCAGGGTGAACCAGCCCCAGCATTTT. This codes for CASVIRVNQPQHF.